This TCR beta chain was recorded in a study of T cells after yellow fever vaccination. From the 5' RACE reads, TCRdb called clonotypes with MiXCR, one entry per CDR3 protein. The table lists hundreds of thousands of distinct CDR3 sequences, around 3.9% of them singletons. Study-wide findings and caveats: Researchers cautioned that FACS-sorted repertoires could harbor abundant clonotypes contaminating from the bulk population. Faster peaking, at day 5 versus 15, marked a secondary response that was weaker. Among all clonotypes, a small share was observed in both CD4 and CD8 compartments.

Turning to this clonotype: What it recognizes is unknown.

CDR1 and CDR2 (germline): SGHRS, YFSETQ. V dropped 2 bases and J dropped 4; count of bases not matched to a gene: 8. The CDR3 covers 16 residues. The sequences come from PBMCs, collected on the day of the yellow fever booster vaccination. V usage is TRBV5-1 and J usage is TRBJ2-1; TRBD2 agrees at 8 bases. This TCR derives from a man younger than 35 who received the YFV17D yellow fever vaccine. This CDR3 reads CASSLRGGPLYNEQFF. The CDR3 bases are TGCGCCAGCAGCTTACGGGGGGGCCCGTTATACAATGAGCAGTTCTTC.